This T cell receptor (beta chain) was obtained from a study of shared clonotypes between healthy human individuals. The method was immunoSEQ multiplex PCR; TCRdb's version includes in-frame clones alone and lacks a portion of them. The sample includes 90,000 to 130,000 clones, around 68% of them seen just once. This CDR3 is 19 amino acids long. The germline CDR1 and CDR2 sequences are SGHAT and FQNNGV. The V gene lost 5 bases and the J gene lost 4 bases, with 28 bases spanning the gap. Donors were healthy HIV-negative adults without recently reported acute infections or vaccinations. Study-wide results and limits: Naive subsets tended to show greater estimated richness than memory subsets.

About this clone: Its antigen is not identified.

This TCR derives from a young woman in good health. Source material: memory CD8+ T cells sorted from blood. Subset specified: CD45RO+ cells pooled with CCR7-negative TemRA cells. The rearrangement links TRBV11-2 to TRBJ2-3; D perhaps matches TRBD1 (6 bases). DNA for the CDR3: TGTGCCAGCAGCCACTACCGGGACACCTCGATTTATAAATCAGATACGCAGTATTTT. Translation gives CASSHYRDTSIYKSDTQYF.